Below are 8 T cell receptor beta chains sequenced from a single sample in a study of T cells in Graves' hyperthyroidism and ophthalmopathy. RNA transcripts served as the template for amplifying TCR beta CDR3 regions. The primer set for the first-round RT-PCR of the TCR CDR3 was HTBI. TCRdb re-called the multiplex PCR reads through MiXCR, storing one row per CDR3 protein. The sample has around 430,000 distinct CDR3 sequences, approximately 15% seen once; the top ten hold 30% to 35%. Sequenced input: blood. The receptors stem from a woman aged 25 to 39 with Graves' hyperthyroidism.

V and J are TRBV5-4 and TRBJ1-6; D call uncertain. V was pared by 0 bases and J by 5 bases, with 9 bases between. Germline V lookup: CDR1 SGHNT, CDR2 YYREEE (reference sequence). The CDR3 is 15 residues long. This CDR3 is CASSLAGQNNSPLHF. In nucleotides, the CDR3 is TGTGCCAGCAGCTTGGCCGGGCAGAATAATTCACCCCTCCACTTT.

This clonotype was seen ten or more times. J is TRBJ2-7 and V is TRBV28; 7 bases match TRBD2. V was clipped by 2 bases and J by 3 bases; unmatched bases: 7. The CDR3 consists of 15 residues. Germline V lookup: CDR1 MDHEN, CDR2 SYDVKM. As DNA, the CDR3 is TGTGCCAGCAGTTTAAATACGGGAGGCTACTACGAGCAGTACTTC. Translated: CASSLNTGGYYEQYF.

V gene TRBV19 combines with J gene TRBJ2-3; 7 positions agree with TRBD1. The germline CDR1 and CDR2 sequences are LNHDA and SQIVND (reference sequence). The CDR3 length is 14 residues. The trim removed 3 bases at V and 5 bases at J, leaving 5 bases unmatched. CDR3 loop: CASSIRQGVDTQYF. The CDR3 nucleotides are TGTGCCAGTAGTATTCGACAGGGTGTAGATACGCAGTATTTT.

Only a few counts were recorded for this clonotype. The V and J genes are TRBV28 and TRBJ1-5; D is unclear. The germline V and J ends were trimmed by 1 base and 7 bases, with 11 bases remaining between them. The CDR3 extends over 14 amino acids. Germline CDR1 and CDR2: MDHEN and SYDVKM. The CDR3 region is CASSLSRVGQPQHF. CDR3 nucleotide sequence: TGTGCCAGCAGTTTATCTAGGGTCGGCCAGCCCCAGCATTTT.

The rearrangement links TRBV5-1 to TRBJ2-7; TRBD2 matches at 8 bases. Unmatched junction bases numbered 4, after V lost 0 bases and J lost 2 bases. CDR1 and CDR2 from the germline V gene are SGHRS and YFSETQ. The CDR3 runs 15 residues. DNA for the CDR3: TGCGCCAGCAGCTTGGATCCGGGAGGGCCCTACGAGCAGTACTTC. Amino acids: CASSLDPGGPYEQYF. The full variable domain, completed using reference TRBV5-1 and TRBJ2-7, is KAGVTQTPRYLIKTRGQQVTLSCSPISGHRSVSWYQQTPGQGLQFLFEYFSETQRNKGNFPGRFSGRQFSNSRSEMNVSTLELGDSALYLCASSLDPGGPYEQYFGPGTRLTVT.

This clonotype showed up just a few times. The junction does not match germline at one end; this may be a read error. The rearrangement joins TRBV3-1 to TRBJ2-5; D is unresolved. This CDR3 contains 14 residues. Germline CDR1 and CDR2: LGHDT and YNNKEL (reference sequence). The CDR3: CASGQGPGGETQYF. The CDR3 nucleotides read TGTGCCAGCGGCCAAGGTCCTGGCGGAGAGACCCAGTACTTC.

This clonotype has just a few counts. The chain recombines TRBV6-1 with TRBJ2-4; D call uncertain. This CDR3 is 15 amino acids long. Trimming shortened V by 2 bases and J by 3 bases, and 11 bases separated the two germline ends. Per the germline V gene, CDR1 is MNHNS and CDR2 is SASEGT. The CDR3 DNA reads as TGTGCCAGCAGTGAAAATTGGGTTGGCAAAAACATTCAGTACTTC. Protein sequence: CASSENWVGKNIQYF.

This clonotype was counted a few times. This chain links TRBV11-2 with TRBJ2-3; possible D gene TRBD1, 6 bases. The CDR3 loop spans 15 amino acids. V lost 5 bases, J lost 6 bases, and 18 bases lay in between. Germline CDR1 and CDR2: SGHAT and FQNNGV. The CDR3 loop reads CASSPTGSPVDTQYF. The CDR3 DNA reads TGTGCCAGCAGCCCTACAGGGTCCCCCGTGGATACGCAGTATTTT. The full variable domain, with the rest looked up from reference TRBV11-2 and TRBJ2-3, is EAGVAQSPRYKIIEKRQSVAFWCNPISGHATLYWYQQILGQGPKLLIQFQNNGVVDDSQLPKDRFSAERLKGVDSTLKIQPAKLEDSAVYLCASSPTGSPVDTQYFGPGTRLTVL.